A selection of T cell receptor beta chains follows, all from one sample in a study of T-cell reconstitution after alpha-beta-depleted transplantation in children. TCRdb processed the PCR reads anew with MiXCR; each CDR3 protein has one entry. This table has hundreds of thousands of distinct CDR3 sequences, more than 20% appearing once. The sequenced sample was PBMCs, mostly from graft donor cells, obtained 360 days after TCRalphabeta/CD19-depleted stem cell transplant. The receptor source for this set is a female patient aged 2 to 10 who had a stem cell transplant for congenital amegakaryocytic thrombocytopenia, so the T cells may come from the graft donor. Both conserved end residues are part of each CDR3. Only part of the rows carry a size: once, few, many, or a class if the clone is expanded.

CSVQGLGGYTF | TRBJ1-2 | TRBV29-1 | NA
CASSLRGWDTQYF | TRBJ2-3 | TRBV12-3/TRBV12-4 | few
CASSLDSPLHF | TRBJ1-6 | TRBV7-8 | few
CASSLLEIPSYNEQFF | TRBJ2-1 | TRBV4-1 | NA
CASSGKQGEESDTQYF | TRBJ2-3 | TRBV18 | few
CSAEPGLPSYNEQFF | TRBJ2-1 | TRBV29-1 | few
CSAQDPLSLYEQYF | TRBJ2-7 | TRBV20-1 | NA
CSVVLGGGGNQPQHF | TRBJ1-5 | TRBV29-1 | many
CASIPAGGYNEQFF | TRBJ2-1 | TRBV28 | NA
CASSFFSGNSPLHF | TRBJ1-6 | TRBV28 | NA
CASRDYFLAGDRTDTQYF | TRBJ2-3 | TRBV2 | NA
CASSLGGGLNNEQFF | TRBJ2-1 | TRBV11-1 | NA
CASSLWQGAYEQYF | TRBJ2-7 | TRBV5-6 | few
CASSLERNEKLFF | TRBJ1-4 | TRBV5-1 | many
CASRLVATGAPDNKETQYF | TRBJ2-5 | TRBV12-2 | NA
CSVEIDWGLDDTQYF | TRBJ2-3 | TRBV29-1 | few
CASSQETGDEQYF | TRBJ2-7 | TRBV4-1 | NA
CASSLEDTGNPYEQYF | TRBJ2-7 | TRBV7-8 | few
CASSARRAGRHQPQHF | TRBJ1-5 | TRBV2 | NA
CSARRDRGLGNTIYF | TRBJ1-3 | TRBV20-1 | NA
CASSTYPGDTEAFF | TRBJ1-1 | TRBV5-1 | few
CAWATGGTDTQYF | TRBJ2-3 | TRBV30 | few